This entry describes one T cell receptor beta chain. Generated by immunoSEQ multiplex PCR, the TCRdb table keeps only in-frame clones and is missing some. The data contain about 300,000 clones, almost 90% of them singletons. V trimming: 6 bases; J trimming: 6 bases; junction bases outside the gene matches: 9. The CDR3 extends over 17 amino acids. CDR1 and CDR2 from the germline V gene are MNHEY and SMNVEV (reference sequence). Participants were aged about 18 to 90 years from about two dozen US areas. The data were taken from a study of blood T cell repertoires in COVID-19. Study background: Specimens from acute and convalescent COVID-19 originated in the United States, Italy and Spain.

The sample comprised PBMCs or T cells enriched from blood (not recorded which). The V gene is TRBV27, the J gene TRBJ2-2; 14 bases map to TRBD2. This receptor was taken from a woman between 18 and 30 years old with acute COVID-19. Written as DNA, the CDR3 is TGTGCCAGCAGCTCGGGACTAGCGGGAGTCGGGGCCGGGGAGCTGTTTTTT. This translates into CASSSGLAGVGAGELFF.